This TCR beta chain came from a study of CXCR4 blockade with PD-1 therapy in pancreatic cancer (dated by TCRdb to between 2018 and 2020). In terms of the full investigation: The study combined multiplex immunohistochemistry and TCRbeta immunosequencing of resected pancreatic ductal adenocarcinoma with ex vivo slice culture testing PD-1 and CXCR4 blockade. Two geographically distinct regions were TCR-sequenced from each of roughly 6 tumors to assess intratumoral heterogeneity. Paper-wide results and their limitations: Tumors had clonal expansion, with a mean productive clonality of about 0.13 compared with about 0.05 in healthy blood, yet clonality showed no correlation with survival. Because only TCRbeta chains were sequenced, true antigen-specificity overlap of convergent dominant clones was left unconfirmed pending paired alpha-beta single-cell sequencing. The frequency of each amino acid clone correlated strongly with the number of distinct nucleotide rearrangements encoding that clone, suggesting convergent selection driven by common tumor antigens.

Of note for this clone: Which antigen it targets is not known. No base qualities exist here, and no much larger clone lies one base off it.

The archived tumor blocks came from patients who had not received neoadjuvant therapy before resection. For the preserved-tissue arm, the study drew on a few dozen surgical resection samples taken from 24 pancreatic ductal adenocarcinoma patients who had not been treated previously. DNA for the resection arm was extracted from ten 5-micron curls of FFPE tumor cut next to the multiplex immunohistochemistry slide. As encoded in the germline V gene, CDR1 is SGHRS while CDR2 is YFSETQ. V is reduced by 2 bases and J by 5 bases, leaving a spacing of 14 bases between them. The CDR3 contains 15 residues, cysteine and phenylalanine counted. Solely the CDR3 DNA is kept, with 45 bases framed from the first base. TCRbeta CDR3 regions were immunosequenced from extracted DNA using the immunoSEQ Assay at Adaptive Biotechnologies. In the authors' own workflow: To measure the absolute abundance of each unique TCRbeta CDR3, the sequences were collapsed and filtered. Clonality was calculated as 1 minus Pielou's evenness, using only productive in-frame rearrangements. For regional overlap, the top 100 nucleotide rearrangements were followed across paired samples, and the Morisita index was used to compare paired samples against unrelated samples. The immunoSEQ Rearrangement Details tool was used to assess convergence of nucleotide rearrangements onto identical amino acid sequences. The source is immuneACCESS, and TCRdb retained only in-frame sequences with V and J called. Part of the clones is not carried over; for the studies checked, unresolved V genes explain less than half of this, and the remainder is unexplained. D and trimming were read from the DNA, whereas the V and J calls and clone size are those reported in that table. Across this sample there are fewer than 10,000 clones, with around 50% seen only once. The ten biggest clones cover roughly 7.3% of the sample.

Input material: tumor tissue. The TCR originated in a human donor with pancreatic ductal adenocarcinoma. The chain is assembled from TRBV5-1 and TRBJ2-1; the D gene is perhaps TRBD1, from 5 matching bases. For the CDR3, the sequence is CASSLQQESNNEQFF. The sequenced DNA: TGCGCCAGCAGCTTACAACAGGAAAGTAACAATGAGCAGTTCTTC.